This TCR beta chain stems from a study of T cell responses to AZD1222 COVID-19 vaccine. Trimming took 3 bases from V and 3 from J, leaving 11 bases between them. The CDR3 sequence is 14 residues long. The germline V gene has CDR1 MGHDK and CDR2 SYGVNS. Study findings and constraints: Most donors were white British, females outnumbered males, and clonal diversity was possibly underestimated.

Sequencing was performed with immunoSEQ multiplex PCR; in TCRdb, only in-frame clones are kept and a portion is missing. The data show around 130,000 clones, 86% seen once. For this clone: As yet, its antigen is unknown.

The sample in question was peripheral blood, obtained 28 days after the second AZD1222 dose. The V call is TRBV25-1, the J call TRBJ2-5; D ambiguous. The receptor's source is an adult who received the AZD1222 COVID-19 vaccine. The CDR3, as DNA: TGTGCCAGCAGTGACAGCATAGGGAAAGAGACCCAGTACTTC. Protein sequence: CASSDSIGKETQYF.